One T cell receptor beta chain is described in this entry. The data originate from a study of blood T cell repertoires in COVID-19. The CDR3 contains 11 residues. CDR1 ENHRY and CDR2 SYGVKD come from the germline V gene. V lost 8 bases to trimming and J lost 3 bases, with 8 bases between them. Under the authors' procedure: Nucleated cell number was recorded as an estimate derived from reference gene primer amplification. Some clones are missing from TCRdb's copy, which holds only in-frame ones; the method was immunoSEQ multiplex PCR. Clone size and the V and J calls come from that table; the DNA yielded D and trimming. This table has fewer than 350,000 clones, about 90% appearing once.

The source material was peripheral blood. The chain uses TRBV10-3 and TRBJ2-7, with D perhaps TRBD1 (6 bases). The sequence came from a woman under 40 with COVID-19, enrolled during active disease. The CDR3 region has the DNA TGTGCCATCGGACAGAGCTACGAGCAGTACTTC. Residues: CAIGQSYEQYF.